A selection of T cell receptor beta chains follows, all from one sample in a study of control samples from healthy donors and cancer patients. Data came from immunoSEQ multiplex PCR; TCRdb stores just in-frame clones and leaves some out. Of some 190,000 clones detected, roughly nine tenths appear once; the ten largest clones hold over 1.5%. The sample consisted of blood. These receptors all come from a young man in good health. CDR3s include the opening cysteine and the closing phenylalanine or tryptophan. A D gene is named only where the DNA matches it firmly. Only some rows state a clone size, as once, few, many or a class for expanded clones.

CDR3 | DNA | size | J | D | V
CASSLERNTEAFF | TGTGCCAGCAGTTTGGAAAGGAACACTGAAGCTTTCTTT | . | TRBJ1-1 | . | TRBV27
CSVESPIDTQYF | TGCAGCGTTGAATCCCCGATAGATACGCAGTATTTT | . | TRBJ2-3 | . | TRBV29-1
CASSSLQGLAEPYEQYF | TGTGCCAGCAGCTCCCTTCAAGGACTAGCGGAGCCCTACGAGCAGTACTTC | . | TRBJ2-7 | TRBD2 | TRBV5-8
CASSLARMNTEAFF | TGTGCCAGCAGCCTTGCCCGCATGAACACTGAAGCTTTCTTT | once | TRBJ1-1 | . | TRBV16
CASSGEGYEQYF | TGCGCCAGCAGCGGTGAAGGGTACGAGCAGTACTTC | . | TRBJ2-7 | . | TRBV5-1
CASSQDWGISNQPQHF | TGCGCCAGCAGCCAAGATTGGGGGATTAGCAATCAGCCCCAGCATTTT | . | TRBJ1-5 | . | TRBV4-1
CAWSFFSTGFAMNTEAFF | TGTGCCTGGAGTTTCTTTTCGACAGGATTTGCCATGAACACTGAAGCTTTCTTT | . | TRBJ1-1 | . | TRBV30
CASRRSGTTNEKLFF | TGTGCCAGTAGGCGATCCGGGACAACTAATGAAAAACTGTTTTTT | . | TRBJ1-4 | . | TRBV19
CAIRREDESGYTF | TGTGCCATCAGGAGGGAGGACGAGAGTGGCTACACCTTC | . | TRBJ1-2 | . | TRBV10-3
CASSLAEGINTGELFF | TGCGCCAGCAGCTTGGCCGAGGGTATCAACACCGGGGAGCTGTTTTTT | . | TRBJ2-2 | . | TRBV5-1
CASSGVSYEQYF | TGTGCCAGCAGCGGGGTCTCCTACGAGCAGTACTTC | once | TRBJ2-7 | . | TRBV6-4
CASNNGGVSGANVLTF | TGTGCCAGCAATAACGGAGGAGTCTCTGGGGCCAACGTCCTGACTTTC | once | TRBJ2-6 | . | TRBV27
CATSRLRGQRPTGELFF | TGTGCCACCAGCAGACTCCGGGGACAGCGACCCACCGGGGAGCTGTTTTTT | once | TRBJ2-2 | TRBD1 | TRBV15
CASSQGQIVSGNTIYF | TGTGCCAGCAGCCAGGGACAGATCGTCTCTGGAAACACCATATATTTT | . | TRBJ1-3 | TRBD1 | TRBV13
CAWTLGKTQYF | TGTGCCTGGACCCTTGGGAAGACCCAGTACTTC | . | TRBJ2-5 | . | TRBV30
CASSGIAGGHNEQFF | TGTGCCAGCAGCGGGATAGCGGGGGGCCACAATGAGCAGTTCTTC | . | TRBJ2-1 | TRBD2 | TRBV5-5
CATSDSEDRGTDTQYF | TGTGCCACCAGTGATTCCGAGGACAGGGGCACAGATACGCAGTATTTT | once | TRBJ2-3 | TRBD1 | TRBV24-1
CAGNALNSNQPQHF | TGTGCCGGCAACGCACTAAACAGCAATCAGCCCCAGCATTTT | . | TRBJ1-5 | . | TRBV2
CASSQVLGASTDTQYF | TGCGCCAGCAGCCAGGTACTAGGCGCTAGCACAGATACGCAGTATTTT | . | TRBJ2-3 | . | TRBV4-1
CASSQDKGYYSPLHF | TGTGCCAGCAGCCAAGATAAAGGTTACTATTCACCCCTCCACTTT | . | TRBJ1-6 | . | TRBV4-2
CASSSAGQGLHNEQFF | TGTGCCAGCAGTTCCGCGGGACAGGGGTTACACAATGAGCAGTTCTTC | . | TRBJ2-1 | TRBD1 | TRBV6-6
CASVFGRAGSNQPQHF | TGTGCTAGTGTTTTCGGAAGGGCAGGGTCCAATCAGCCCCAGCATTTT | . | TRBJ1-5 | . | TRBV12-5
CASSFIAGINTGELFF | TGTGCCAGCAGCTTCATCGCGGGAATCAACACCGGGGAGCTGTTTTTT | . | TRBJ2-2 | . | TRBV7-8
CASSLQRYEQYF | TGTGCCAGCAGCTTACAGCGCTACGAGCAGTACTTC | . | TRBJ2-7 | . | TRBV7-2
CASSYSKWANSPLHF | TGTGCCAGCAGTTACTCGAAGTGGGCCAATTCACCCCTCCACTTT | . | TRBJ1-6 | . | TRBV6-5
CASSWTDNSPLHF | TGTGCCAGCAGTTGGACGGACAATTCACCCCTCCACTTT | . | TRBJ1-6 | . | TRBV3-1/TRBV3-2
CASSLGQGRYEQYF | TGTGCCAGCAGCCTAGGACAGGGACGATATGAGCAGTACTTC | . | TRBJ2-7 | TRBD1 | TRBV3-1/TRBV3-2
CATSDTLTGQQYF | TGTGCCACCAGTGACACACTCACAGGCCAGCAGTACTTC | . | TRBJ2-7 | . | TRBV24-1
CASSLDRASYEQYF | TGTGCCAGCAGCTTAGACAGGGCTTCCTACGAGCAGTACTTC | . | TRBJ2-7 | . | TRBV7-9
CSVDGVPGRPSYNEQFF | TGCAGCGTTGACGGGGTTCCGGGGCGACCTTCCTACAATGAGCAGTTCTTC | once | TRBJ2-1 | . | TRBV29-1
CASRNRGSYEQYF | TGCGCCAGCAGGAACAGGGGTTCCTACGAGCAGTACTTC | . | TRBJ2-7 | TRBD1 | TRBV10-2
CASRAGQEDEKLFF | TGTGCCAGCAGAGCAGGACAGGAGGATGAAAAACTGTTTTTT | . | TRBJ1-4 | TRBD1 | TRBV2
CASSPSGEQPQHF | TGTGCCAGCAGCCCCTCCGGGGAGCAGCCCCAGCATTTT | once | TRBJ1-5 | . | TRBV7-2
CASSQSGRLSQQYF | TGTGCCAGCAGCCAATCGGGACGGCTCTCCCAGCAGTACTTC | . | TRBJ2-7 | . | TRBV16
CASSIGGQGDSPLHF | TGTGCCAGCAGTATTGGGGGACAGGGGGACTCACCCCTCCACTTT | few | TRBJ1-6 | TRBD1 | TRBV7-9
CASSAGLADTQYF | TGTGCCAGCAGCGCAGGACTAGCCGATACGCAGTATTTT | . | TRBJ2-3 | TRBD2 | TRBV11-3
CASSLWASNTQYF | TGTGCCAGCAGCCTCTGGGCGTCTAATACGCAGTATTTT | . | TRBJ2-3 | . | TRBV7-9
CATSESGTGAPTDTQYF | TGTGCCACCAGTGAATCCGGGACAGGAGCCCCGACAGATACGCAGTATTTT | . | TRBJ2-3 | TRBD1 | TRBV24-1
CASSPVQGLSGNTIYF | TGTGCCAGCAGCCCGGTGCAGGGGTTGTCTGGAAACACCATATATTTT | once | TRBJ1-3 | . | TRBV7-9
CASSRWGNTEAFF | TGTGCCAGCAGTAGGTGGGGGAACACTGAAGCTTTCTTT | . | TRBJ1-1 | . | TRBV27
CASSSGQGVTDTQYF | TGTGCCAGCAGCTCTGGACAGGGGGTAACAGATACGCAGTATTTT | . | TRBJ2-3 | TRBD1 | TRBV11-2
CASSEDTLFGGPGWTEAFF | TGTGCCAGCAGTGAAGATACCTTATTTGGGGGACCCGGGTGGACTGAAGCTTTCTTT | once | TRBJ1-1 | . | TRBV6-1
CASSGLAGVADTQYF | TGCGCCAGCAGCGGCCTAGCGGGGGTAGCAGATACGCAGTATTTT | . | TRBJ2-3 | TRBD2 | TRBV4-1
CASSYGGQGAVVYTF | TGTGCCAGCAGTTACGGGGGCCAGGGGGCGGTTGTCTACACCTTC | . | TRBJ1-2 | TRBD1 | TRBV6-5
CASSDTLNTEAFF | TGTGCCAGCAGCGATACCCTAAACACTGAAGCTTTCTTT | . | TRBJ1-1 | . | TRBV5-6
CASSLSWGTNEKLFF | TGTGCCAGCAGTTTATCCTGGGGCACTAATGAAAAACTGTTTTTT | . | TRBJ1-4 | . | TRBV27
CAWSPSRMDRNTIYF | TGTGCCTGGAGCCCATCACGAATGGACCGAAACACCATATATTTT | . | TRBJ1-3 | . | TRBV30
CASSLSPELAGELFF | TGTGCCAGCAGCTTAAGTCCAGAACTGGCCGGGGAGCTGTTTTTT | . | TRBJ2-2 | . | TRBV11-2
CASSKGERYSSYEQYF | TGTGCCAGCAGCAAAGGGGAAAGGTACAGCTCCTACGAGCAGTACTTC | . | TRBJ2-7 | . | TRBV21-1
CASSLGQGSGANVLTF | TGTGCCAGCAGCTTGGGACAGGGCTCTGGGGCCAACGTCCTGACTTTC | few | TRBJ2-6 | TRBD1 | TRBV7-3
CASAIPDRGSPLHF | TGCGCCAGCGCGATCCCTGACAGGGGTTCACCCCTCCACTTT | few | TRBJ1-6 | TRBD1 | TRBV10-2
CASSLNRNTEAFF | TGTGCCAGCAGCTTAAACAGGAACACTGAAGCTTTCTTT | . | TRBJ1-1 | . | TRBV7-3
CASTGRASNTGELFF | TGTGCCAGCACCGGGAGGGCCTCGAACACCGGGGAGCTGTTTTTT | . | TRBJ2-2 | TRBD2 | TRBV6-5
CASSSAGTGREQYF | TGCGCCAGCAGCTCCGCCGGGACAGGGCGCGAGCAGTACTTC | . | TRBJ2-7 | TRBD1 | TRBV5-1
CASSLNLDRNNYGYTF | TGTGCCAGCAGCCTCAATTTAGACAGGAACAACTATGGCTACACCTTC | . | TRBJ1-2 | . | TRBV7-9
CTPPVSFSTDTQYF | TGTACCCCTCCGGTGTCCTTTAGCACAGATACGCAGTATTTT | . | TRBJ2-3 | . | TRBV30
CASSLAGQDNQPQHF | TGCGCCAGCAGCTTGGCCGGGCAGGACAATCAGCCCCAGCATTTT | . | TRBJ1-5 | . | TRBV5-1